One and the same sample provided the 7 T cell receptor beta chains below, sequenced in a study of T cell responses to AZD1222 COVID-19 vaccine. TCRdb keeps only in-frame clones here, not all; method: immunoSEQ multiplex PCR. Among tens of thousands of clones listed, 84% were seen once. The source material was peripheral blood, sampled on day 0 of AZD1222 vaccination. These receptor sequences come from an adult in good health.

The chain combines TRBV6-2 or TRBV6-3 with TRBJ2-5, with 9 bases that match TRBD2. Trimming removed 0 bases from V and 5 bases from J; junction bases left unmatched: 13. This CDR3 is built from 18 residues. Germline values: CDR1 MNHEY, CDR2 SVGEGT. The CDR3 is CASSYSTRIAGERETQYF. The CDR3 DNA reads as TGTGCCAGCAGTTACTCGACGAGAATAGCGGGAGAACGCGAGACCCAGTACTTC.

DNA of the CDR3: TGTGCCAGCAGCTTAGTTACCTTATCGGGGGAGCAGTACTTC. Amino acids: CASSLVTLSGEQYF. The genes are TRBV7-2 and TRBJ2-7; D might be TRBD2 (5 bases). The CDR3 has 14 amino acids. Trimming stripped 1 base from V and 7 bases from J, with 14 bases between. Germline V gene sequence: CDR1 SGHTA, CDR2 FQGNSA.

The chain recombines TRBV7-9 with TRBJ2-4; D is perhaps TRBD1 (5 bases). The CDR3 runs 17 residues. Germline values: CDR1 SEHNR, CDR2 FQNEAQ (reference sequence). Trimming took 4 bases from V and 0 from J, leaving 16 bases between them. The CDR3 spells CASSSPVGVLAKNIQYF. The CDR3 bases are TGTGCCAGCAGCTCCCCTGTAGGGGTACTAGCCAAAAACATTCAGTACTTC.

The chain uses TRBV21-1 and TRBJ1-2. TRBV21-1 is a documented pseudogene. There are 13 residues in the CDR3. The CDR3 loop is CASKPRLRNGYTF. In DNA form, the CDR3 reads TGTGCCAGCAAACCTCGATTACGGAATGGCTACACCTTC.

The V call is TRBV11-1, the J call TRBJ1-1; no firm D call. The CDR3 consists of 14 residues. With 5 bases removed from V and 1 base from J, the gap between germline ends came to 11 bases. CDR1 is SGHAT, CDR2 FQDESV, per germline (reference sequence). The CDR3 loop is CASSPKNRNTEAFF. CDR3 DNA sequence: TGTGCCAGCAGCCCGAAGAACAGGAACACTGAAGCTTTCTTT.

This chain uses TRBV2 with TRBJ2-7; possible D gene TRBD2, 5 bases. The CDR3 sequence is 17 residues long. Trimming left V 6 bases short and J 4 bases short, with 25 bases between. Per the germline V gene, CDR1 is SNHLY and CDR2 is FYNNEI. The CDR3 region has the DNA TGTGCCAGCAGAACTGTGGGTCGGCAGAATCTAGCTTACGAGCAGTACTTC. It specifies CASRTVGRQNLAYEQYF.

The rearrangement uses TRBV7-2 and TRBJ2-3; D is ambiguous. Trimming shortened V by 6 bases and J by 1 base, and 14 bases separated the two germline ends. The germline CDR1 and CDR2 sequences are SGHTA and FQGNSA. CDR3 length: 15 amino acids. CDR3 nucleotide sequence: TGTGCCAGCAGTTTCCAGGTGGGTGGCACAGATACGCAGTATTTT. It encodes CASSFQVGGTDTQYF.